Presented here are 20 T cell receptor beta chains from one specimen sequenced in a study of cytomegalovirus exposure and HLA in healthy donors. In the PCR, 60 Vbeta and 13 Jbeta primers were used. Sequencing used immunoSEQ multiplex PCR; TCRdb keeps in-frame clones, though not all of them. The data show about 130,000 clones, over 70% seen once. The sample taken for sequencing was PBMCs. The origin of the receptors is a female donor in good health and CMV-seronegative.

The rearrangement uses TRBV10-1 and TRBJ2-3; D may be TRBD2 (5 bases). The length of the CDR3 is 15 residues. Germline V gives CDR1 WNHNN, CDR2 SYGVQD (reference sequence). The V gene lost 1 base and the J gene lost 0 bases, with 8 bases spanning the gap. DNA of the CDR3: TGCGCCAGCAGTGAGTACCAGCGGAGCACAGATACGCAGTATTTT. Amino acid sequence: CASSEYQRSTDTQYF.

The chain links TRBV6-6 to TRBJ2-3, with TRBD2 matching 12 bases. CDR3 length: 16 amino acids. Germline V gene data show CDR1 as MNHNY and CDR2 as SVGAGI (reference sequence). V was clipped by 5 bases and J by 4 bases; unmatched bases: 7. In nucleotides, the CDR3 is TGTGCCAGCAGTAGCGGGACTAGCGGGCCCCCAGATACGCAGTATTTT. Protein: CASSSGTSGPPDTQYF.

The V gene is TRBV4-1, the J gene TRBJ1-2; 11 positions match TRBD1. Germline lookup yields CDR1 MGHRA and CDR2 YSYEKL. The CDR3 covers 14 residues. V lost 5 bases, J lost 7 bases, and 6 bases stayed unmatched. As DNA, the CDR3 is TGCGCCAGCAGCTCCCCCGGGACAGGGGGTGGCTACACCTTC. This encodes CASSSPGTGGGYTF.

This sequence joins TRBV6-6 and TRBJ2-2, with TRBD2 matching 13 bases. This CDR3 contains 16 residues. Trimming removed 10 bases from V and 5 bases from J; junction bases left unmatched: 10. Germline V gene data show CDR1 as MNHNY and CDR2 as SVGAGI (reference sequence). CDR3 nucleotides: TGTGCCACCGGGACTAGCGGGAATTTAAGGACCGGGGAGCTGTTTTTT. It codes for CATGTSGNLRTGELFF.

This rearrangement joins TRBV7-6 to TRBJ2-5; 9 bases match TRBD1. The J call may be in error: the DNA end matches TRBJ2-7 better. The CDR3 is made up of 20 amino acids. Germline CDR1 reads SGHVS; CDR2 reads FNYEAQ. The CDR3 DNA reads TGTGCCAGCAGCTCCGTCGCCCCGGGACAGGGCCGTGAAATCTCCTACGAGCAGTACTTC. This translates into CASSSVAPGQGREISYEQYF.

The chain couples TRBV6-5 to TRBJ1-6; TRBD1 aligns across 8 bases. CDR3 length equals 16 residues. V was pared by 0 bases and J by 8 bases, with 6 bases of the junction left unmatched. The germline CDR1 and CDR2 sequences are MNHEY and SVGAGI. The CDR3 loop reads CASSYSYQGADSPLHF. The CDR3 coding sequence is TGTGCCAGCAGTTACTCGTACCAGGGGGCCGATTCACCCCTCCACTTT.

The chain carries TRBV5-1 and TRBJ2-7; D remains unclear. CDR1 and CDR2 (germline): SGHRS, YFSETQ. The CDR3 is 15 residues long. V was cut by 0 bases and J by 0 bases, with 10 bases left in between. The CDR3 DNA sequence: TGCGCCAGCAGCTTGGGGAGCGCCTTCTCCTACGAGCAGTACTTC. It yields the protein CASSLGSAFSYEQYF.

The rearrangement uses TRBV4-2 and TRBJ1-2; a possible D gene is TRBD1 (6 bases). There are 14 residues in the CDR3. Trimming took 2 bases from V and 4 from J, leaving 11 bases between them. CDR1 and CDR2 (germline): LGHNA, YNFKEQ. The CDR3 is CASSQPQGPYGYTF. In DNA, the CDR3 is TGTGCCAGCAGCCAACCACAGGGCCCCTATGGCTACACCTTC.

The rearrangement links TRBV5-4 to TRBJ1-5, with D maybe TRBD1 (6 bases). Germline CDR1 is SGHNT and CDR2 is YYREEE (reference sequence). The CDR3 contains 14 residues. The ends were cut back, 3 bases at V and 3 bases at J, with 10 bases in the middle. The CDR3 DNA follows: TGTGCCAGCAGCTCAGGACAGAACAATCAGCCCCAGCATTTT. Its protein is CASSSGQNNQPQHF.

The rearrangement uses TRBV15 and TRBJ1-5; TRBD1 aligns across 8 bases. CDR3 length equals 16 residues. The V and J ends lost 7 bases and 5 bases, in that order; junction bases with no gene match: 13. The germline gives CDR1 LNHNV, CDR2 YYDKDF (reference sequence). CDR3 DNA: TGTGCCACCAAAGAAGACAGGGGAAGGGGTCATCAGCCCCAGCATTTT. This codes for CATKEDRGRGHQPQHF.

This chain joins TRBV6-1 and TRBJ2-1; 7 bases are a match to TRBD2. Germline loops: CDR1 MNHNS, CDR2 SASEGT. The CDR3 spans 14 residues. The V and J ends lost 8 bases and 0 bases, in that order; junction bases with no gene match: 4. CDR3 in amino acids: CASQGGGSYNEQFF. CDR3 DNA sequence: TGTGCCAGCCAAGGCGGGGGCTCCTACAATGAGCAGTTCTTC.

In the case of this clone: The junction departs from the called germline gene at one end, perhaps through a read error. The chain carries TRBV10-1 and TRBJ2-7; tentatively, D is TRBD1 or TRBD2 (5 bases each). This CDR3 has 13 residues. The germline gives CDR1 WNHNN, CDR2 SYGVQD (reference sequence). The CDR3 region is CTSGDTGSYEQYF. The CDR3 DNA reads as TGCACCAGCGGCGATACAGGTTCCTACGAGCAGTACTTC.

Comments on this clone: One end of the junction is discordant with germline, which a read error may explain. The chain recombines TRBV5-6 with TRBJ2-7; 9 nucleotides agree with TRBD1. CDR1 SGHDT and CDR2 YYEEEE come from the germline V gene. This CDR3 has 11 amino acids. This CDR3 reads CASSRDRVFFF. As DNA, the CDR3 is TGTGCCAGCTCCCGGGACAGGGTCTTCTTTTTC.

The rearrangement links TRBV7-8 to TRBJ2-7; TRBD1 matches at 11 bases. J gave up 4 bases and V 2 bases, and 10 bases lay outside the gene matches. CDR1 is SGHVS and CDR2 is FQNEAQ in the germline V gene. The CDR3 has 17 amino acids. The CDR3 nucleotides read TGTGCCAGCAGCTTACGGGTCTTCCGGGACAGGGGGTACGAGCAGTACTTC. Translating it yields CASSLRVFRDRGYEQYF.

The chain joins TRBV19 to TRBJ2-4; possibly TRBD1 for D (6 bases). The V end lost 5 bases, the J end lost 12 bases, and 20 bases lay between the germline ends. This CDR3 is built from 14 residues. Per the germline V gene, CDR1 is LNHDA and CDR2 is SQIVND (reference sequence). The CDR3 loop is CASSPGARGDSQYF. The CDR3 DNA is TGTGCCAGTAGTCCCGGGGCCAGGGGTGACAGTCAGTACTTC.

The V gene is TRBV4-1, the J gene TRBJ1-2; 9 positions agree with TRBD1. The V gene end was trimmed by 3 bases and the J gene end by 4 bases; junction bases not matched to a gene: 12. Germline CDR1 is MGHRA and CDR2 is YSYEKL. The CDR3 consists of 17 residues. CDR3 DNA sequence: TGCGCCAGCAGCCATATACTCCGGGACAGGGCATCCTATGGCTACACCTTC. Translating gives CASSHILRDRASYGYTF.

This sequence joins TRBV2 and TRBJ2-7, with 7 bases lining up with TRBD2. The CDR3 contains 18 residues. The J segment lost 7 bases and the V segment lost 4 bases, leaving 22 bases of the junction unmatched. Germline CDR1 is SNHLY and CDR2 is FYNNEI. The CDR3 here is CASSVPSSGTSRAFEQYF. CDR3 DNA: TGTGCCAGCAGTGTTCCTTCCAGCGGGACGTCTAGGGCCTTTGAGCAGTACTTC.

CDR3 in DNA: TGTGCCAGCAGTGAAACTAGCGGGGGAGAGACCCAGTACTTC. This gives the protein CASSETSGGETQYF. The chain recombines TRBV2 with TRBJ2-5; the match to TRBD2 covers 11 bases. CDR1 SNHLY and CDR2 FYNNEI come from the germline V gene. Germline trimming cut 2 bases from V and 4 bases from J; bases unmatched to any gene: 0. The CDR3 contains 14 residues.

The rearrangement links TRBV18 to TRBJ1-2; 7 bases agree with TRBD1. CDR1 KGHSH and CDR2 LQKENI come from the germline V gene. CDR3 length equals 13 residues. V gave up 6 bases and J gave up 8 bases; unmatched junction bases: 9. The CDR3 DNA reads TGTGCCAGCTCCCTAGCAGACAGGGACGGCTACACCTTC. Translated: CASSLADRDGYTF.

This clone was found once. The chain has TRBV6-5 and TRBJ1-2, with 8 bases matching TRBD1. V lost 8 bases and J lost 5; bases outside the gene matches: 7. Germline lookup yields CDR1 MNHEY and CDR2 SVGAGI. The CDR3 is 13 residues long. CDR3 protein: CASAMTGDYGYTF. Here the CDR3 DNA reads TGTGCCAGCGCGATGACAGGGGATTATGGCTACACCTTC.